This TCR beta chain was found in a study of sequential checkpoint blockade in melanoma. Trimming left V 6 bases short and J 0 bases short, with 14 bases between. The CDR3 totals 15 residues. Germline CDR1 SNHLY, CDR2 FYNNEI. Treatment meaning: randomized to nivolumab then ipilimumab (arm A) or the reverse (arm B). TCRdb keeps only in-frame clones here, not all; method: immunoSEQ multiplex PCR. The sample includes about 15,000 clones, approximately 80% seen only once; the top ten take around 30%. Sequenced material: CD8+ T cells sorted from blood (inferred from file names), taken from a patient given nivolumab and ipilimumab in sequence. This TCR derives from a human donor with melanoma. The V call is TRBV2, the J call TRBJ1-1, with D possibly TRBD1 on 5 matching bases. CDR3 DNA sequence: TGTGCCAGCAGCCCTCGACAGATTATGAACACTGAAGCTTTCTTT. Its translation: CASSPRQIMNTEAFF.